The T cell receptor (beta chain) described here comes from a study of tumor and adjacent non-tumor tissue in lung cancer. In the study overall: Histology: 12 adenocarcinoma, a couple of squamous cell carcinoma, 1 small cell lung cancer.

Study results and limitations: Tumor TCR diversity, when higher, was linked to shorter survival. Significantly higher TCR diversity was found in tumor than normal lung. Top 100 clones took a larger repertoire share in normal lung.

The template was RNA from unsorted bulk tissue. This CDR3 contains 14 residues. CDR1 and CDR2 (germline): SQVTM, ANQGSEA. The trim removed 7 bases at V and 6 bases at J, leaving 11 bases unmatched. There are many counts of this clonotype. The antigen remains undetermined. A modified ARM-PCR protocol with three rounds of nested PCR amplified TCRbeta. TCRdb redid the calling of the multiplex PCR reads with MiXCR, one entry per CDR3 protein. The table lists about 200,000 distinct CDR3 sequences, roughly 70% of them singletons, with about 23% in the top ten. The sequenced sample consisted of lung tumor tissue. The receptor comes from a man aged 55-75 years with non-small cell lung cancer. This sequence joins TRBV29-1 and TRBJ2-7; 11 nucleotides align to TRBD1. The CDR3 is CSAWDRGRSSEQYF. DNA for the CDR3: TGCAGCGCATGGGACAGGGGGAGGTCGAGCGAGCAGTACTTC.